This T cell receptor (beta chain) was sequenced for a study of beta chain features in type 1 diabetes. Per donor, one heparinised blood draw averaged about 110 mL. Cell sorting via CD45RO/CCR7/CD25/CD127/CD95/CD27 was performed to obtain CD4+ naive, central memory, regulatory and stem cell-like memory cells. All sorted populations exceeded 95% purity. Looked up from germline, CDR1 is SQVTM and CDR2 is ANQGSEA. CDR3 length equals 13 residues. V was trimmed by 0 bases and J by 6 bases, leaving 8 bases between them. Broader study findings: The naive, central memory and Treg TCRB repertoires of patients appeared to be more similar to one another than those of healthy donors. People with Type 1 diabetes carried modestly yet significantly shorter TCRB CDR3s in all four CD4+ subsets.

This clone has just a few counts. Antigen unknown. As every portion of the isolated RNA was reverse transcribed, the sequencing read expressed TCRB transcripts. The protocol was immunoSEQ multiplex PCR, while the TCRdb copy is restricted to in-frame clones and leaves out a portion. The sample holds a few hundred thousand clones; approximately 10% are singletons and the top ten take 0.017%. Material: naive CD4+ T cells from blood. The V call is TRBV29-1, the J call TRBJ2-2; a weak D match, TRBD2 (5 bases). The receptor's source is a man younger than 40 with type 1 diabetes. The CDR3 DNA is TGCAGCGTTGAAGACTCCGGGGCCGGGGAGCTGTTTTTT. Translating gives CSVEDSGAGELFF.